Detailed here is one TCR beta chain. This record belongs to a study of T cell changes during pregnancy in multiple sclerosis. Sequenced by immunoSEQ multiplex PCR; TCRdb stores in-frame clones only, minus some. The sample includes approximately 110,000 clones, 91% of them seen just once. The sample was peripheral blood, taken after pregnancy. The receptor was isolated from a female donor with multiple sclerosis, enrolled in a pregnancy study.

The CDR3 loop reads CARRGEGNEQFF. As DNA, the CDR3 is TGTGCCAGGAGGGGGGAGGGGAATGAGCAGTTCTTC. The V call is TRBV2, the J call TRBJ2-1; D perhaps matches TRBD2 (7 bases). CDR3 length: 12 residues. Deletions cut 9 bases from V and 7 bases from J, with 13 bases between. Germline V lookup: CDR1 SNHLY, CDR2 FYNNEI.